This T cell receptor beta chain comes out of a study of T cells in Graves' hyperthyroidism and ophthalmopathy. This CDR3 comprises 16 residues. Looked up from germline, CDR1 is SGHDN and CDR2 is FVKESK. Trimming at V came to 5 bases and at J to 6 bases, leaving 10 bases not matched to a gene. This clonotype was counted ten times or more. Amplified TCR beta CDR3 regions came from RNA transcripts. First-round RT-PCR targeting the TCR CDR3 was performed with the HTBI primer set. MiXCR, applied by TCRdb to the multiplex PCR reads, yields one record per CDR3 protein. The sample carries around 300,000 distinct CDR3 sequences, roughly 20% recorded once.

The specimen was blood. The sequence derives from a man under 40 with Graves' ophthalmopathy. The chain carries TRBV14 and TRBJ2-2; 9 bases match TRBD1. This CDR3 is CASSAQTGGPAGELFF. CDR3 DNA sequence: TGTGCCAGCAGCGCCCAGACAGGGGGTCCGGCCGGGGAGCTGTTTTTT.